These 14 T cell receptor beta chains were sequenced from one sample in a study of blood T cell repertoires in COVID-19. Method: immunoSEQ multiplex PCR; TCRdb's copy keeps in-frame clones and lacks some. The sample yields around 230,000 clones, around 90% seen once. Sequenced sample: peripheral blood. Receptors were obtained from a man aged 55 to 70 who had recovered from COVID-19.

In this sample, this clone turned up once. J is TRBJ2-3 and V is TRBV10-3; a weak D match, TRBD2 (6 bases). With 4 bases removed from V and 1 base from J, the gap between germline ends came to 9 bases. Looked up from germline, CDR1 is ENHRY and CDR2 is SYGVKD. The CDR3 is 14 amino acids. The CDR3 here is CAISAGLRTDTQYF. CDR3 nucleotide sequence: TGTGCCATCAGTGCGGGACTCCGCACAGATACGCAGTATTTT.

This clone was recorded a few times. The J gene is TRBJ1-3, the V gene TRBV12-3 or TRBV12-4; D remains ambiguous. V was pared by 7 bases and J by 1 base, with 5 bases between. The length of the CDR3 is 12 residues. DNA for the CDR3: TGTGCCAGCACCCCGTCTGGAAACACCATATATTTT. Its translation: CASTPSGNTIYF.

V usage is TRBV11-2 and J usage is TRBJ1-1; D gene ambiguous. Trimming took off 4 bases at V and 1 base at J, with 4 bases between the two ends. The germline V gene has CDR1 SGHAT and CDR2 FQNNGV. The CDR3 extends over 12 amino acids. The CDR3 loop is CASSWRNTEAFF. In nucleotides, the CDR3 is TGTGCCAGCAGCTGGAGGAACACTGAAGCTTTCTTT.

The chain couples TRBV7-9 to TRBJ1-5; 8 bases fit TRBD1. The CDR3 loop spans 16 amino acids. The germline V gene encodes CDR1 SEHNR and CDR2 FQNEAQ (reference sequence). V was pared by 2 bases and J by 7 bases, with 10 bases of the junction left unmatched. The CDR3 region has the DNA TGTGCCAGCAGCTTAATTACAGGGGGGGTGGAACAGCCCCAGCATTTT. It yields the protein CASSLITGGVEQPQHF.

CDR3 sequence reads: CSASRQGASYEQYF. In DNA, the CDR3 is TGCAGTGCTAGTCGGCAGGGGGCGTCCTACGAGCAGTACTTC. The chain has TRBV20-1 and TRBJ2-7, with 8 bases lining up with TRBD1. Germline V gives CDR1 DFQATT, CDR2 SNEGSKA (reference sequence). This CDR3 comprises 14 residues. V shed 3 bases and J 1 base; nucleotides not matched to a gene: 5.

The J gene is TRBJ1-1, the V gene TRBV14; D is undetermined. V was pared by 4 bases and J by 6 bases, with 15 bases between. The CDR3 spans 14 residues. Germline loops: CDR1 SGHDN, CDR2 FVKESK. The DNA for the CDR3 is TGTGCCAGCAGCCGGGCGCTACCGCAACCTGAAGCTTTCTTT. Its protein product is CASSRALPQPEAFF.

V is TRBV27 and J is TRBJ1-5, with D perhaps TRBD1 (5 bases). V was pared by 0 bases and J by 7 bases, with 10 bases between. The CDR3 length is 14 residues. CDR1 MNHEY and CDR2 SMNVEV come from the germline V gene (reference sequence). The CDR3 bases are TGTGCCAGCAGTTTATCCCACAGGTTCCAGCCCCAGCATTTT. The encoded protein is CASSLSHRFQPQHF.

The chain is built from TRBV7-9 and TRBJ2-4; D might be TRBD2 (7 bases). The CDR3 spans 17 residues. Per germline, CDR1 SEHNR and CDR2 FQNEAQ (reference sequence). Trimming stripped 5 bases from V and 3 bases from J, with 20 bases between. The CDR3 spells CASSTYRDSGGKNIQYF. CDR3 sequence (DNA): TGTGCCAGCAGCACCTACAGGGATTCGGGGGGCAAAAACATTCAGTACTTC.

The chain has TRBV18 and TRBJ2-7; 7 positions agree with TRBD1. The CDR3 covers 13 residues. V was clipped by 6 bases and J by 2 bases; unmatched bases: 4. In germline, CDR1 is KGHSH, CDR2 LQKENI. The CDR3 here is CASSLGTAYEQYV. In nucleotides, the CDR3 is TGTGCCAGCTCGCTCGGGACAGCCTACGAGCAGTACGTC.

The rearrangement links TRBV20-1 to TRBJ1-4; D unresolved. CDR1 is DFQATT, CDR2 SNEGSKA, per germline (reference sequence). There are 11 residues in the CDR3. The V and J ends lost 3 bases and 8 bases respectively, with 7 bases between them. CDR3 DNA: TGCAGTGCTAGCGCACAAGAAAAACTGTTTTTT. It encodes CSASAQEKLFF.

The rearrangement links TRBV18 to TRBJ2-5, with 8 bases aligning to TRBD1. The CDR3 has 14 residues. Germline V gives CDR1 KGHSH, CDR2 LQKENI. Losses at the gene ends were 3 bases for V and 5 bases for J; bases not matched to a gene: 5. The CDR3, as DNA: TGTGCCAGCTCACCTCAGGGGGCCGGGGAGACCCAGTACTTC. Translated, it gives CASSPQGAGETQYF.

The genes are TRBV5-1 and TRBJ2-2; D may be TRBD1 (6 bases). The CDR3 has 16 residues. Trimming took 1 base from V and 1 from J, leaving 11 bases between them. CDR1 and CDR2 from the germline V gene are SGHRS and YFSETQ. Here the CDR3 reads CASSLMAGENTGELFF. For the CDR3, the DNA is TGCGCCAGCAGCTTGATGGCAGGGGAGAACACCGGGGAGCTGTTTTTT.

This rearrangement joins TRBV18 to TRBJ1-4; 7 nucleotides align to TRBD1. CDR1 is KGHSH and CDR2 is LQKENI in the germline V gene. This CDR3 contains 18 residues. V lost 1 base and J lost 6; bases outside the gene matches: 14. The CDR3 protein is CASSPLKAQGETDEKLFF. CDR3 in DNA: TGTGCCAGCTCACCACTTAAGGCCCAGGGGGAAACGGATGAAAAACTGTTTTTT. Based on the CDR3 plus reference TRBV18 and TRBJ1-4, the full variable domain is NAGVMQNPRHLVRRRGQEARLRCSPMKGHSHVYWYRQLPEEGLKFMVYLQKENIIDESGMPKERFSAEFPKEGPSILRIQQVVRGDSAAYFCASSPLKAQGETDEKLFFGSGTQLSVL.

The chain joins TRBV13 to TRBJ1-2; TRBD1 agrees at 8 bases. Germline CDR1 is PRHDT and CDR2 is FYEKMQ (reference sequence). The V gene end was trimmed by 5 bases and the J gene end by 6 bases; junction bases not matched to a gene: 5. The CDR3 spans 13 residues. For the CDR3, the DNA is TGTGCCAGCAGCGAGGACAGGGAGAATGGCTACACCTTC. Protein sequence: CASSEDRENGYTF.